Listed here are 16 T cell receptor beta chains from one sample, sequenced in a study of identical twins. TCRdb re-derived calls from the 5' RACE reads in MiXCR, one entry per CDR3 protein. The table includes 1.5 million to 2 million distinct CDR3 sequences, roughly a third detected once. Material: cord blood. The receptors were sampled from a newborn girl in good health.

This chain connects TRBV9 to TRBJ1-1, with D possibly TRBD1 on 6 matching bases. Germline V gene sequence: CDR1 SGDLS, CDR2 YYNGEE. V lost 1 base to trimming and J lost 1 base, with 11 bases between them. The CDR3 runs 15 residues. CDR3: CASSVRWGPNTEAFF. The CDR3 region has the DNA TGTGCCAGCAGCGTAAGGTGGGGGCCGAACACTGAAGCTTTCTTT.

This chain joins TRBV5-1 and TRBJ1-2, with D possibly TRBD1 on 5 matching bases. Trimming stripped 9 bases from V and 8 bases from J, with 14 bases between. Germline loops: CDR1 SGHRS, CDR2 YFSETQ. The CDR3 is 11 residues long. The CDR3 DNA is TGCGCCACCCAGGGACCCCTAGGCTACACCTTC. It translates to CATQGPLGYTF.

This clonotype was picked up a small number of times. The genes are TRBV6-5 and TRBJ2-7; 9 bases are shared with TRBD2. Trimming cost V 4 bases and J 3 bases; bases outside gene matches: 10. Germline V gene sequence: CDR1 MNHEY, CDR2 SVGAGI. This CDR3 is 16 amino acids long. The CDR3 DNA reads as TGTGCCAGCAGTTCACCTCACGCGGGAGGGATCTACGAGCAGTACTTC. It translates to CASSSPHAGGIYEQYF.

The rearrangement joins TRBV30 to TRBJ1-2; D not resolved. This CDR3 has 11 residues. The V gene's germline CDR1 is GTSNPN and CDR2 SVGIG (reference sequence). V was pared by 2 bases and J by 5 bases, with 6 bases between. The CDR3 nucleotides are TGTGCCTGGAGTCTGAGGTATGGCTACACCTTC. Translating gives CAWSLRYGYTF.

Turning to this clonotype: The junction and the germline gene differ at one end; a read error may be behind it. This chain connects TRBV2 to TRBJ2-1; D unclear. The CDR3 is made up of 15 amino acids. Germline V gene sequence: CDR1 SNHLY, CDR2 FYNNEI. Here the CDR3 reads CASSGSGGGYYEQFF. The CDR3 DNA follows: TGTGCCAGCAGTGGATCTGGCGGCGGCTACTATGAGCAGTTCTTC.

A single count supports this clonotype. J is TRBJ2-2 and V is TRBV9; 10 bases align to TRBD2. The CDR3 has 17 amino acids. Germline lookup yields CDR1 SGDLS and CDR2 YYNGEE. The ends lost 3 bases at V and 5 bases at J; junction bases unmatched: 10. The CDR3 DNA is TGTGCCAGCAGCGCACTAGCGGGGTTTGGAGGTACCGGGGAGCTGTTTTTT. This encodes CASSALAGFGGTGELFF.

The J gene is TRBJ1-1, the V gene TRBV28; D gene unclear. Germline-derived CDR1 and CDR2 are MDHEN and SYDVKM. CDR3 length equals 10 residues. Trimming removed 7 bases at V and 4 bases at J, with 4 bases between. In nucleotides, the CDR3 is TGTGCCAGCACCGGCACTGAAGCTTTCTTT. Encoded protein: CASTGTEAFF.

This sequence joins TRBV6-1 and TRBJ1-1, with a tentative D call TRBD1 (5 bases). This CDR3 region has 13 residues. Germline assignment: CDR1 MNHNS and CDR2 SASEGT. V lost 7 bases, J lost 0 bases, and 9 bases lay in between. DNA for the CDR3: TGTGCCAGCACCCCGACAGTGAACACTGAAGCTTTCTTT. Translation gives CASTPTVNTEAFF.

CDR3 DNA sequence: TGCAGCGTTGACCGGGACAGTAGCAATCAGCCCCAGCATTTT. Its protein product is CSVDRDSSNQPQHF. The chain employs TRBV29-1 and TRBJ1-5; 7 nucleotides match TRBD1. Germline CDR1 and CDR2: SQVTM and ANQGSEA. This CDR3 contains 14 residues. V shed 3 bases, J shed 0 bases, and the junction held 2 bases outside the gene matches.

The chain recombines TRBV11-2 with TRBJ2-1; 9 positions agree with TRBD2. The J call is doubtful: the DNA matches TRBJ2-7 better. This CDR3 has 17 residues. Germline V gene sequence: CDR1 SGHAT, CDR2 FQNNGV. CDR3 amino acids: CASSLRGRASSYNEQYF. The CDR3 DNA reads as TGTGCCAGCAGCTTACGCGGGAGGGCTAGCTCCTACAATGAGCAGTACTTC.

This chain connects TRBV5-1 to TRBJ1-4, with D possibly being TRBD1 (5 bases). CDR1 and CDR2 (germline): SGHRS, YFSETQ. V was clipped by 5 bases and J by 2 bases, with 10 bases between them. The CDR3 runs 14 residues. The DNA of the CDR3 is TGCGCCAGCAGGTCAGGGTTGACTAATGAAAAACTGTTTTTT. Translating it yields CASRSGLTNEKLFF.

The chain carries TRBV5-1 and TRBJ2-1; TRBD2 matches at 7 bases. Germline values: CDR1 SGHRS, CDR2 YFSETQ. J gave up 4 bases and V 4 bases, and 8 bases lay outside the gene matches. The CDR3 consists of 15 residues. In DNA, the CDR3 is TGCGCCAGCAGCGGCATAGCGGGTCATTACAATGAGCAGTTCTTC. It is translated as CASSGIAGHYNEQFF.

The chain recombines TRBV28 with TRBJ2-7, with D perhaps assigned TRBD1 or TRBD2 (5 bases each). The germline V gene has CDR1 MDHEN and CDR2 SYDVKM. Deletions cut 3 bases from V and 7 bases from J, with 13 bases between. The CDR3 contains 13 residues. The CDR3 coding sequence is TGTGCCAGCAGTTTCTATGCAGGGAGTGAGCAGTACTTC. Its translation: CASSFYAGSEQYF.

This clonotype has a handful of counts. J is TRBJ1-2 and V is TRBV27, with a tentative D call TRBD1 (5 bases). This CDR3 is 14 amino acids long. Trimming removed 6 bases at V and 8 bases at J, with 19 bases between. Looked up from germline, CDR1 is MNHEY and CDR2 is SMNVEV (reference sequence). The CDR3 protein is CASSFRGGTSGYTF. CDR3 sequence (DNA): TGTGCCAGCAGCTTCAGAGGTGGGACTAGCGGCTACACCTTC.

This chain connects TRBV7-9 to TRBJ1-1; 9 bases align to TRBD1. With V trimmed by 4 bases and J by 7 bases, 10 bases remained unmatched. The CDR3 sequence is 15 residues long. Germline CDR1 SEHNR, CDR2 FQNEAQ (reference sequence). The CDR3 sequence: CASSSGDRAGSEAFF. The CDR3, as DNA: TGTGCCAGCAGCTCGGGGGACAGGGCGGGTAGTGAAGCTTTCTTT.

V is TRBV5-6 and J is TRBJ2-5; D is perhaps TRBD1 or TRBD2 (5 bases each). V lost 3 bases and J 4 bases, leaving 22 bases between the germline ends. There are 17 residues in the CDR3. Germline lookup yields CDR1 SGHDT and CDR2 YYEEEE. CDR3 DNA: TGTGCCAGCAGCTACCCCTATTACAGGAGGTTCCGAGAGACCCAGTACTTC. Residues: CASSYPYYRRFRETQYF.